This T cell receptor beta chain was captured by sequencing in a study of OX40 agonist ivuxolimab in advanced cancers. In the study overall: Each patient was given ivuxolimab into a vein every 2 weeks, at 0.01 to 10 mg/kg. Study-wide findings and caveats: The specificity for antigen of the expanded peripheral T cells was not determined.

There are 16 residues in the CDR3. V gave up 3 bases and J gave up 6 bases; unmatched junction bases: 10. The germline V gene encodes CDR1 SNHLY and CDR2 FYNNEI. At baseline, cycle 4 day 1, and cycle 7 day 1, blood was sampled. For this clone: Its specificity is not known.

TCRdb's copy holds only in-frame clones and misses some; the assay was immunoSEQ multiplex PCR. This sample yields approximately 10,000 clones, of which roughly four fifths are seen a single time; 22% belongs to the top ten. The receptor was isolated from an adult with an advanced solid tumor such as melanoma, head and neck, liver or kidney cancer. This specimen was CD4+ or CD8+ T cells sorted from blood, taken in a trial of the OX40 agonist ivuxolimab. The V and J genes are TRBV2 and TRBJ2-3, with 9 bases that match TRBD2. The CDR3 nucleotides are TGTGCCAGCAGTGAGAGGCTAGCGGGGAACGGGGATACGCAGTATTTT. Translated, it gives CASSERLAGNGDTQYF.